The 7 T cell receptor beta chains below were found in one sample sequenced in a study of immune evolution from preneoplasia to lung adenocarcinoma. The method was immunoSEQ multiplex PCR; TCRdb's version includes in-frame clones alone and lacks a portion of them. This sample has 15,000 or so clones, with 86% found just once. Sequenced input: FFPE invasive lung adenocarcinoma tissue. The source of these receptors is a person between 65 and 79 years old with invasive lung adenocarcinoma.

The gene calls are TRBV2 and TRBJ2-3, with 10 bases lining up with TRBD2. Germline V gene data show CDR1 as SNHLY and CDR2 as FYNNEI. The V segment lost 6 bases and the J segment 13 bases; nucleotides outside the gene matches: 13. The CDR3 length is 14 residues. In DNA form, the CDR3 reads TGTGCCAGCAGGTCAGCGGGGGGGCTGCTCTTGGAGTATTTT. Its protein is CASRSAGGLLLEYF.

CDR3 region: CASSLRLLPSTGELFF. In DNA, the CDR3 is TGCGCCAGCAGCTTACGGCTTCTCCCAAGCACCGGGGAGCTGTTTTTT. The genes are TRBV5-1 and TRBJ2-2; D uncertain. Trimming removed 2 bases from V and 4 bases from J, with 15 bases in between. CDR1 SGHRS and CDR2 YFSETQ come from the germline V gene. CDR3 length: 16 amino acids.

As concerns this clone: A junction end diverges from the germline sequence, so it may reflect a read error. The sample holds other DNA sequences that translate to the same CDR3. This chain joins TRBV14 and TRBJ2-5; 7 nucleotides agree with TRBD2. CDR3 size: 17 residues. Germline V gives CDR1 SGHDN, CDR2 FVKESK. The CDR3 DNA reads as TGTGCCAGTAGCCGACTAGCCGGGGGTTTCCCACAAGAGACCCAGTACTTC. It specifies CASSRLAGGFPQETQYF.

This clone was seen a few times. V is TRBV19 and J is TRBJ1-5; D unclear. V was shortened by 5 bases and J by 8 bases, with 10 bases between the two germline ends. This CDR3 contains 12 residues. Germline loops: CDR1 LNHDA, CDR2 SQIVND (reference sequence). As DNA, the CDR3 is TGTGCCAGTAGTTGGCAGCAAGAGCCCCAGCATTTT. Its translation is CASSWQQEPQHF.

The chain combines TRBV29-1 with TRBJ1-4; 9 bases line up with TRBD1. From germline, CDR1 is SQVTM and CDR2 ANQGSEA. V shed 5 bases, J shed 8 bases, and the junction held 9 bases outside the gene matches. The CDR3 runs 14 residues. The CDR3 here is CSVFTGGLGEKLFF. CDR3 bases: TGCAGCGTTTTCACAGGGGGCCTAGGAGAAAAACTGTTTTTT.

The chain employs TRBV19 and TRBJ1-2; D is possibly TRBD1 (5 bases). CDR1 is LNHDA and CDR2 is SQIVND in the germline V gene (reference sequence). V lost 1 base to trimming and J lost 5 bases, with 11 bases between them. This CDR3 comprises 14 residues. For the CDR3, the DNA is TGTGCCAGTAGTATAGTTAGAACAGGTTATGGCTACACCTTC. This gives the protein CASSIVRTGYGYTF.

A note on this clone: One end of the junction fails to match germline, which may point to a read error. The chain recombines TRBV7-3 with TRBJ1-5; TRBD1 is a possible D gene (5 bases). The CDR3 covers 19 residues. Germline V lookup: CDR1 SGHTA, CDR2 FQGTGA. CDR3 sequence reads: CASSLVGVKFDKSNQPQHF. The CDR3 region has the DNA TGTGCCAGTAGCTTAGTGGGGGTTAAGTTTGACAAGAGCAATCAGCCCCAGCATTTT.